Listed below are T cell receptor beta chains from one sample, sequenced in a study of glioma-infiltrating T cells after dendritic cell vaccination. Only in-frame clones appear in the TCRdb table, and some are missing; sequencing was by immunoSEQ multiplex PCR. The sample yields tens of thousands of clones, over 70% seen once. This specimen consisted of blood, obtained before dendritic cell vaccination. These receptors came from a human donor with glioblastoma. Both conserved end residues are part of each CDR3. A D gene is named only where the DNA matches it firmly. Only part of the rows carry a size: once, few, many, or a class if the clone is expanded.

j_gene	d_gene	v_gene	abundance	CDR3nt	CDR3aa
TRBJ1-4	-	TRBV18	once	TGTGCCAGCTCACCTGTCACAGGAATTAGGGGATCAACTAATGAAAAACTGTTTTTT	CASSPVTGIRGSTNEKLFF
TRBJ1-5	TRBD1	TRBV9	-	TGTGCCAGCAGCGTAGGACAGGGATCTCAGCCCCAGCATTTT	CASSVGQGSQPQHF
TRBJ2-2	-	TRBV27	-	TGTGCCAGCAGTCCCGGACAGATCACCGGGGAGCTGTTTTTT	CASSPGQITGELFF
TRBJ2-2	-	TRBV5-1	few	TGCGCCAGCAGCCTATCGACAGCCTCGACGGGGGAGCTGTTTTTT	CASSLSTASTGELFF
TRBJ2-1	TRBD2	TRBV5-3	-	TGTGCCAGAAGCCCCGGTCTAGCGGGACCTACTTCCAATGAGCAGTTCTTC	CARSPGLAGPTSNEQFF
TRBJ1-1	TRBD1	TRBV27	-	TGTGCCACCAGCGGACAGGGGAACACTGAAGCTTTCTTT	CATSGQGNTEAFF
TRBJ1-2	-	TRBV6-5	-	TGTGCCAGCAGTTACTCCTTAGCACGGGGCTATGGCTACACCTTC	CASSYSLARGYGYTF
TRBJ1-1	-	TRBV21-1	-	TGTGCCAGCAGCGCCCGACAGGCGTTGAACACTGAAGCTTTCTTT	CASSARQALNTEAFF
TRBJ2-7	TRBD1	TRBV6-1	-	TGTGCCAGCAGTGAAGTTCCGGGACAGGGGGCCAACGAGCAGTACTTC	CASSEVPGQGANEQYF
TRBJ2-5	TRBD1	TRBV19	-	TGTGCCAGTAGTACCCAACAGGGGATGGAGACCCAGTACTTC	CASSTQQGMETQYF
TRBJ1-2	-	TRBV19	-	TGTGCCAGTAGCGGCCGGGCAGGGTCTTCTAACTATGGCTACACCTTC	CASSGRAGSSNYGYTF
TRBJ1-1	TRBD1	TRBV2	-	TGTGCCAGAGGGTCTTGGACAGGGGGTACTGAAGCTTTCTTT	CARGSWTGGTEAFF
TRBJ1-5	-	TRBV7-9	-	TGTGCCAGCAGCTTAGATGGGGCTGGATGGCAGCCCCAGCATTTT	CASSLDGAGWQPQHF
TRBJ2-7	-	TRBV2	few	TGTGCCAGCATCGGGGGCCAGACAGGGTCCCACGAGCAGTACTTC	CASIGGQTGSHEQYF
TRBJ1-4	-	TRBV6-1	few	TGTGCCAGCAGTGAATCTGGGGGGAATAATGAAAAACTGTTTTTT	CASSESGGNNEKLFF
TRBJ1-5	TRBD1	TRBV27	-	TGTGCCAGCAGTCTAGGACAGGGCCGATATCAGCCCCAGCATTTT	CASSLGQGRYQPQHF
TRBJ2-7	TRBD1	TRBV6-5	-	TGTGCCAGCAGCAGGGACAGGGGATACGAGCAGTACTTC	CASSRDRGYEQYF
TRBJ2-1	TRBD2	TRBV4-1	-	TGCGCCAGCAGCCACCCCTTAAGAGGGCGCGGGAGCCGATACAATGAGCAGTTCTTC	CASSHPLRGRGSRYNEQFF
TRBJ2-5	-	TRBV7-9	-	TGTGCCAGCAGCTTGCCAGGGCCGATTATGGAGACCCAGTACTTC	CASSLPGPIMETQYF
TRBJ1-1	-	TRBV10-3	-	TGTGCCATCAGACCGGGGGTCGGCACTGAAGCTTTCTTT	CAIRPGVGTEAFF
TRBJ1-3	TRBD1	TRBV27	-	TGTGCCAGCAGTCCCTTTCAGGGACAGGGGTCTGGAAACACCATATATTTT	CASSPFQGQGSGNTIYF
TRBJ2-2	-	TRBV9	-	TGTGCCAGCAGCATTAGATTACCGGGGGAGCTGTTTTTT	CASSIRLPGELFF
TRBJ1-1	TRBD1	TRBV11-1	-	TGTGCCAGCAGAGGTCCGGGACAGAGACCCACTGAAGCTTTCTTT	CASRGPGQRPTEAFF
TRBJ1-3	-	TRBV19	medium-sized	TGTGCCAGTAGTTCGCTAGCGAACACCATATATTTT	CASSSLANTIYF
TRBJ2-7	-	TRBV7-2	-	TGTGCCAGCAGCTTAGCGAGCCACGTCCCCCCCTACGAGCAGTACTTC	CASSLASHVPPYEQYF
TRBJ2-1	TRBD2	TRBV2	-	TGTGCCAGCAGTGAAAACGCGGGAGCCCGCAATGAGCAGTTCTTC	CASSENAGARNEQFF
TRBJ2-2	-	TRBV11-2	once	TGTGCCAGCAGCTTACCCCAGGGGCCATACACCGGGGAGCTGTTTTTT	CASSLPQGPYTGELFF
TRBJ1-6	-	TRBV19	-	TGTGCCAGTAGTGGTACGGGTAGGAATTCACCCCTCCACTTT	CASSGTGRNSPLHF
TRBJ1-1	TRBD1	TRBV5-1	few	TGCGCCAGCAGACAACAGGGGGAGGCTTTCTTT	CASRQQGEAFF
TRBJ1-2	TRBD1	TRBV2	-	TGTGCCAGCAGCAGGACAGGGGCTTTCTATGGCTACACCTTC	CASSRTGAFYGYTF
TRBJ1-2	TRBD1	TRBV7-2	-	TGTGCCAGCAGCTCCAGGACAGGAAACTATGGCTACACCTTC	CASSSRTGNYGYTF
TRBJ2-3	TRBD2	TRBV6-4	-	TGCGCCAGCAGTACCCGGGGGGGAACAGATACGCAGTATTTT	CASSTRGGTDTQYF
TRBJ1-1	TRBD1	TRBV4-1	-	TGCGCCAGCAGCCGCTCAGACGGCGGGGGGGCCACAGGGGGCACTGAAGCTTTCTTT	CASSRSDGGGATGGTEAFF
TRBJ1-1	-	TRBV6-1	-	TGTGCCAGCAGTGAAGCCTGGAACACTGAAGCTTTCTTT	CASSEAWNTEAFF
TRBJ2-3	TRBD1	TRBV6-1	-	TGTGCCAGCAGTGCGAACAGGGGCACGACAGATACGCAGTATTTT	CASSANRGTTDTQYF
TRBJ1-5	-	TRBV7-2	-	TGTGCCAGCAGCTCCCAGACAGATCAGCCCCAGCATTTT	CASSSQTDQPQHF
TRBJ2-7	-	TRBV19	-	TGTGCCAGTAGTTCGAGGGGGGGCCAGGTGGGCGAGCAGTACTTC	CASSSRGGQVGEQYF
TRBJ1-1	-	TRBV6-5	once	TGTGCCAGCAGTAAAGACACGAACACTGAAGCTTTCTTT	CASSKDTNTEAFF
TRBJ1-1	-	TRBV9	-	TGTGCCAGCAGCGCTCTGACTGCCGGGACTGAAGCTTTCTTT	CASSALTAGTEAFF
TRBJ1-1	TRBD1	TRBV5-1	-	TGCGCCACCACGACAGGGGTGAACACTGAAGCTTTCTTT	CATTTGVNTEAFF
TRBJ2-7	TRBD2	TRBV28	-	TGTGCCAGCAGTTCATGGACTAGCGGGGGGCCCTGGTCCTCCTACGAGCAGTACTTC	CASSSWTSGGPWSSYEQYF
TRBJ1-2	-	TRBV25-1	-	TGTGCCAGCAGTGAATGGGGTGAGGGTTTCTATGGCTACACCTTC	CASSEWGEGFYGYTF
TRBJ1-5	-	TRBV4-1	-	TGCGCCAGCAGCCTGGGGCTGGCTACAGATGGCAATCAGCCCCAGCATTTT	CASSLGLATDGNQPQHF
TRBJ1-1	-	TRBV5-1	-	TGCGCCAGCAGCTTCATCAAGGGGGAAGGGACTGAAGCTTTCTTT	CASSFIKGEGTEAFF
TRBJ2-7	TRBD1	TRBV4-1	-	TGCGCCAGCAGCCATCTTAGAAGCGGGACAGGGGCCTACGAGCAGTACTTC	CASSHLRSGTGAYEQYF